This is a list of T cell receptor beta chains from one sample in a study of cytomegalovirus exposure and HLA in healthy donors. TCRdb's table, derived via immunoSEQ multiplex PCR, lists solely in-frame clones and lacks some. The table records 100,000 to 150,000 clones, 75% to 90% of them present only once. The sample taken for sequencing was PBMCs. These receptor sequences come from a woman younger than 35 in good health and CMV-seronegative. The CDR3 runs from the conserved cysteine through the conserved F or W. D genes are given only for firm matches. Clone size is stated in some rows and not others, as once, few, many or a class when expanded.

-,TRBJ1-1,-,TRBV29-1,CSVEGQLGTEAFF,TGCAGCGTTGAAGGACAGTTAGGCACTGAAGCTTTCTTT
TRBD1,TRBJ2-7,-,TRBV29-1,CSVGTGASYEQYF,TGCAGCGTCGGGACAGGGGCGTCCTACGAGCAGTACTTC
-,TRBJ2-2,-,TRBV1,CTSSQDELAGGTNTGELFF,TGCACCAGCAGCCAAGATGAGCTAGCGGGGGGGACGAACACCGGGGAGCTGTTTTTT
-,TRBJ2-2,-,TRBV5-1,CASSFSGNTGELFF,TGCGCCAGCAGCTTTTCGGGTAACACCGGGGAGCTGTTTTTT
TRBD2,TRBJ2-1,-,TRBV28,CASSRTSGRAVKNEQFF,TGTGCCAGCAGCCGGACTAGCGGGAGGGCCGTTAAGAATGAGCAGTTCTTC
-,TRBJ1-5,-,TRBV10-1,CASSESGAHQPQHF,TGCGCCAGCAGTGAGTCGGGAGCCCATCAGCCCCAGCATTTT
TRBD2,TRBJ2-1,-,TRBV5-1,CASSLALAGSREQFF,TGCGCCAGCAGCTTAGCTCTAGCGGGATCGCGGGAGCAGTTCTTC
-,TRBJ1-1,-,TRBV5-1,CASSLYRVNTEAFF,TGCGCCAGCAGCTTGTACAGGGTTAACACTGAAGCTTTCTTT
-,TRBJ2-1,-,TRBV27,CASSLLGSADNEQFF,TGTGCCAGCAGTTTATTGGGTAGCGCGGACAATGAGCAGTTCTTC
-,TRBJ2-2,-,TRBV28,CASSLYPSEHTGELFF,TGTGCCAGCAGTTTATATCCCAGCGAACACACCGGGGAGCTGTTTTTT
-,TRBJ2-7,-,TRBV6-5,CASTKRTASYEQYF,TGTGCCAGCACCAAGAGGACAGCCTCCTACGAGCAGTACTTC
TRBD1,TRBJ1-1,-,TRBV18,CASSARQGVEAFF,TGTGCCAGCTCAGCTCGACAGGGGGTTGAAGCTTTCTTT
-,TRBJ2-7,-,TRBV6-6,CASSSTTGPYEQYF,TGTGCCAGCAGTTCGACGACAGGTCCCTACGAGCAGTACTTC
-,TRBJ2-7,-,TRBV7-9,CASSLDSASYEQYF,TGTGCCAGCAGCTTAGACAGTGCCTCCTACGAGCAGTACTTC
-,TRBJ2-3,-,TRBV29-1,CSDLEPTDTQYF,TGCAGCGACCTAGAGCCCACAGATACGCAGTATTTT
-,TRBJ2-1,-,TRBV30,CAWSPAGTQYNEQFF,TGTGCCTGGAGTCCAGCCGGGACACAGTACAATGAGCAGTTCTTC
-,TRBJ1-5,few,TRBV28,CASSVRQRNQPQHF,TGTGCCAGCAGTGTAAGACAGCGCAATCAGCCCCAGCATTTT
-,TRBJ1-3,-,TRBV9,CASSVEGSSGNTIYF,TGTGCCAGCAGCGTAGAGGGGTCCTCTGGAAACACCATATATTTT
TRBD2,TRBJ2-1,once,TRBV18,CASSPASGRYNEQFF,TGTGCCAGCTCACCAGCTAGCGGGAGGTACAATGAGCAGTTCTTC
-,TRBJ2-1,-,TRBV11-2,CASSPPHRPDRNEQFF,TGTGCCAGCAGCCCTCCCCACAGGCCGGATCGAAATGAGCAGTTCTTC
TRBD1,TRBJ2-3,-,TRBV6-5,CASSLGQRVRDTQYF,TGTGCCAGCAGCCTGGGACAGCGAGTCAGAGATACGCAGTATTTT
TRBD2,TRBJ2-5,-,TRBV4-2,CASSRGLAGGSFGETQYF,TGTGCCAGCAGCCGGGGACTAGCGGGAGGATCGTTTGGAGAAACCCAGTACTTC
-,TRBJ1-2,-,TRBV29-1,CSVSSGVVYGYTF,TGCAGCGTCTCGTCAGGGGTCGTCTATGGCTACACCTTC
-,TRBJ1-2,-,TRBV2,CASSEGAGYTF,TGTGCCAGCAGTGAAGGGGCTGGCTACACCTTC
-,TRBJ2-7,-,TRBV29-1,CSVEAPGTYEQYF,TGCAGCGTTGAGGCCCCGGGGACCTACGAGCAGTACTTC
TRBD1,TRBJ2-2,-,TRBV28,CASSSEGQGNTGELFF,TGTGCCAGCAGTAGCGAGGGACAGGGGAACACCGGGGAGCTGTTTTTT
-,TRBJ1-5,-,TRBV19,CASSRERVRGNQPQHF,TGTGCCAGTAGTCGTGAGCGGGTTCGAGGCAATCAGCCCCAGCATTTT
TRBD2,TRBJ2-1,-,TRBV19,CASSPGASGSVYNEQFF,TGTGCCAGTAGCCCAGGGGCTAGCGGGAGTGTCTACAATGAGCAGTTCTTC
-,TRBJ1-1,-,TRBV6-5,CASSPGDSTEAFF,TGTGCCAGCAGTCCAGGGGATAGCACTGAAGCTTTCTTT
-,TRBJ1-2,-,TRBV25-1,CASRQGYGYTF,TGTGCCAGCAGACAGGGCTATGGCTACACCTTC
TRBD1,TRBJ2-2,-,TRBV6-4,CASSRQGAGGELFF,TGTGCCAGCAGCCGACAGGGGGCAGGCGGGGAGCTGTTTTTT
TRBD1,TRBJ2-7,-,TRBV5-5,CASSFRQGVSWEQYF,TGTGCCAGCAGCTTCCGACAGGGGGTATCCTGGGAGCAGTACTTC
-,TRBJ2-1,-,TRBV20-1,CSAAEWEQFF,TGCAGTGCTGCCGAGTGGGAGCAGTTCTTC
TRBD2,TRBJ2-7,-,TRBV11-3,CASSRGRATNKQYF,TGTGCCAGCTCTCGCGGGAGGGCCACGAACAAGCAGTACTTC
TRBD2,TRBJ2-1,-,TRBV5-1,CASKPGGLAGEASYNEQFF,TGCGCCAGCAAACCGGGGGGACTAGCGGGAGAGGCCTCCTACAATGAGCAGTTCTTC
TRBD2,TRBJ2-7,-,TRBV11-3,CASSLERGGLAGSYEQYF,TGTGCCAGCAGCTTAGAGAGGGGGGGACTAGCGGGCTCCTACGAGCAGTACTTC
TRBD1,TRBJ1-1,-,TRBV29-1,CSVGTTGEAFF,TGCAGCGTTGGGACGACAGGGGAAGCTTTCTTT
-,TRBJ1-1,-,TRBV11-2,CASSLGARVTEAFF,TGTGCCAGCAGCTTGGGGGCGCGGGTCACTGAAGCTTTCTTT
-,TRBJ1-2,few,TRBV6-1,CASSDTGINYGYTF,TGTGCCAGCAGCGATACAGGGATCAACTATGGCTACACCTTC
TRBD2,TRBJ2-3,-,TRBV7-2,CASSPGLAADTQYF,TGTGCCAGCAGCCCGGGACTAGCAGCAGATACGCAGTATTTT
TRBD1,TRBJ2-2,-,TRBV28,CASRLTGGVNTGELFF,TGTGCCAGCAGGCTTACAGGGGGCGTGAACACCGGGGAGCTGTTTTTT
TRBD1,TRBJ2-7,-,TRBV11-2,CASSLGRRDRLQYF,TGTGCCAGCAGCTTGGGTCGCCGGGACAGGCTGCAGTACTTC
-,TRBJ2-7,-,TRBV4-2,CASSQDAAYEQYF,TGTGCCAGCAGCCAAGATGCAGCCTACGAGCAGTACTTC
TRBD2,TRBJ2-7,-,TRBV4-1,CASSQVAGEGYEQYF,TGCGCCAGCAGCCAAGTAGCGGGAGAGGGCTACGAGCAGTACTTC
-,TRBJ2-3,-,TRBV29-1,CSYWGLDTQYF,TGCAGCTACTGGGGGCTGGATACGCAGTATTTT
TRBD2,TRBJ2-7,once,TRBV7-2,CASSLALIQLAGVYEQYF,TGTGCCAGCAGCTTAGCGCTAATTCAACTAGCGGGAGTCTACGAGCAGTACTTC
-,TRBJ2-3,-,TRBV23-1,CASSRGVPLSTDTQYF,TGCGCCAGCAGTCGGGGGGTGCCCCTAAGCACAGATACGCAGTATTTT
TRBD2,TRBJ2-1,few,TRBV29-1,CSAPDGLAGNEQFF,TGCAGCGCACCAGATGGGCTAGCGGGCAATGAGCAGTTCTTC